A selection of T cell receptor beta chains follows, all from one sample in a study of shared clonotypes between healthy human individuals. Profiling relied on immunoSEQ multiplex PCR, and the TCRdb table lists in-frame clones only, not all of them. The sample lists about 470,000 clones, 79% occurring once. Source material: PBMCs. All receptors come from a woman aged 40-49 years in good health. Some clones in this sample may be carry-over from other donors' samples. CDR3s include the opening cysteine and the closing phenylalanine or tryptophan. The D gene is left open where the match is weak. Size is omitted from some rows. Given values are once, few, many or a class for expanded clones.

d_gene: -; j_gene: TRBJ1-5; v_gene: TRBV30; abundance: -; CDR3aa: CAWSVGRVGQPQHF; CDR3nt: TGTGCCTGGAGTGTGGGCAGGGTGGGTCAGCCCCAGCATTTT
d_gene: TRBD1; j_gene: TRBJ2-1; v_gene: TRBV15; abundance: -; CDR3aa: CATSRGTVSYNEQFF; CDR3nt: TGTGCCACCAGCAGGGGGACAGTCTCCTACAATGAGCAGTTCTTC
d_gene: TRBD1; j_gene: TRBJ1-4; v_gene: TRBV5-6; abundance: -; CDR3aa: CASSARHRGGNEKLFF; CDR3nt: TGTGCCAGCAGCGCCCGTCACAGGGGAGGGAATGAAAAACTGTTTTTT
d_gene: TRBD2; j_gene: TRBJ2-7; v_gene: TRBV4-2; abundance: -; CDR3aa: CASSQDQGLLDYEQYF; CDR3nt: TGTGCCAGCAGCCAAGACCAGGGACTACTTGACTACGAGCAGTACTTC
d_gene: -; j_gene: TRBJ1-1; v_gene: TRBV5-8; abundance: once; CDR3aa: CASSLARGSTEAFF; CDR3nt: TGTGCCAGCAGCTTGGCCAGGGGTAGCACTGAAGCTTTCTTT
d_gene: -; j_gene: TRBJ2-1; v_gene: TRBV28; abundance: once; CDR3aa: CASGRRADLYNEQFF; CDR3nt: TGTGCCAGCGGGCGAAGGGCGGACCTTTACAATGAGCAGTTCTTC
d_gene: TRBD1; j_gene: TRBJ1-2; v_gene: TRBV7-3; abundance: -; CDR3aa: CASSSSGGYGYTF; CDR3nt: TGTGCCAGCAGCTCTTCAGGGGGCTATGGCTACACCTTC
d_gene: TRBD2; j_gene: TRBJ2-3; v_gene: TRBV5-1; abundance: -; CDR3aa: CASHPGGLAGADTQYF; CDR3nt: TGCGCCAGCCACCCCGGGGGGCTAGCGGGAGCAGATACGCAGTATTTT
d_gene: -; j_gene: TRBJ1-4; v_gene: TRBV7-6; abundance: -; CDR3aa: CASTLGGLNNEKLFF; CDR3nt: TGTGCCAGCACCCTCGGTGGACTGAATAATGAAAAACTGTTTTTT
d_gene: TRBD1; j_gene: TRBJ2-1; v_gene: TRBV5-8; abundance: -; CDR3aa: CASRFTGGAAGEQFF; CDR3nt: TGTGCCAGCAGATTTACAGGGGGCGCGGCTGGTGAGCAGTTCTTC